Listed below are T cell receptor beta chains from one sample, sequenced in a study of regulatory T cells in long-lasting Graves disease. TCRdb re-analysed the multiplex PCR reads in MiXCR, keeping a single row per CDR3 protein. The sample consists of 450,000 to 650,000 distinct CDR3 sequences, 15% to 20% of them appearing once. These records were also assigned to another study, of T cells in Graves' hyperthyroidism and ophthalmopathy.

Sequenced here: peripheral blood mononuclear cells (PBMCs), sampled at new diagnosis, from a patient treated with antithyroid drugs. These receptors all come from a woman aged 40 to 65 with Graves disease. The CDR3 runs from the conserved cysteine through the conserved F or W. Fields, in order: CDR3 protein, V gene, J gene, CDR3 length.

cdr3_aa: CATGLANTGELFF; v_call: TRBV19; j_call: TRBJ2-2; cdr3_length: 13
cdr3_aa: CASSLAAGGVDTQYF; v_call: TRBV12-3/TRBV12-4; j_call: TRBJ2-3; cdr3_length: 15
cdr3_aa: CASWGDRGTEAFF; v_call: TRBV2; j_call: TRBJ1-1; cdr3_length: 13
cdr3_aa: CASSLGRSNEKLFF; v_call: TRBV27; j_call: TRBJ1-4; cdr3_length: 14
cdr3_aa: CASPTGQGGSNQPQHF; v_call: TRBV25-1; j_call: TRBJ1-5; cdr3_length: 16
cdr3_aa: CASSNAGMNTEAFF; v_call: TRBV6-1; j_call: TRBJ1-1; cdr3_length: 14
cdr3_aa: CASSLGLSPGETQYF; v_call: TRBV7-3; j_call: TRBJ2-5; cdr3_length: 15
cdr3_aa: CASSNTGTGGRAFF; v_call: TRBV11-2; j_call: TRBJ1-1; cdr3_length: 14
cdr3_aa: CASRPHRAHMNTEAFF; v_call: TRBV6-1; j_call: TRBJ1-1; cdr3_length: 16
cdr3_aa: CASSLGQTLEAFF; v_call: TRBV7-9; j_call: TRBJ1-1; cdr3_length: 13
cdr3_aa: CASSPRGAEAFF; v_call: TRBV6-1; j_call: TRBJ1-1; cdr3_length: 12
cdr3_aa: CSARGYGGGTEAFF; v_call: TRBV20-1; j_call: TRBJ1-1; cdr3_length: 14
cdr3_aa: CASSQITDNYGYTF; v_call: TRBV7-9; j_call: TRBJ1-2; cdr3_length: 14
cdr3_aa: CASSQRGAVGYTF; v_call: TRBV3-1; j_call: TRBJ1-2; cdr3_length: 13
cdr3_aa: CASSQILRGADTGELFF; v_call: TRBV4-1; j_call: TRBJ2-2; cdr3_length: 17
cdr3_aa: CASSFDDRYEQYF; v_call: TRBV7-8; j_call: TRBJ2-7; cdr3_length: 13
cdr3_aa: CASSPQTGGNTIYF; v_call: TRBV2; j_call: TRBJ1-3; cdr3_length: 14
cdr3_aa: CAISESVRSGEQYF; v_call: TRBV10-3; j_call: TRBJ2-7; cdr3_length: 14
cdr3_aa: CASKGLAIEQYF; v_call: TRBV6-2/TRBV6-3; j_call: TRBJ2-7; cdr3_length: 12